This T cell receptor beta chain was captured by sequencing in a study of CD8+ T cells in alopecia areata. The CDR3 has 14 amino acids. Between the trimmed V and J ends, which lost 2 bases and 4 bases, there was a span of 9 bases. The V gene's germline CDR1 is MDHEN and CDR2 SYDVKM. Extracted RNA was reverse transcribed into cDNA, the sequencing template. Sequencing was performed with immunoSEQ multiplex PCR; in TCRdb, only in-frame clones are kept and a portion is missing. The sample lists more than 90,000 clones; 35% to 40% were seen once. The material sequenced was CD4+ T cells sorted from blood. V and J are TRBV28 and TRBJ2-1; D call uncertain. The source of this sequence is a human donor with alopecia areata. The CDR3 reads CASSLVPAYNEQFF. In DNA form, the CDR3 reads TGTGCCAGCAGTTTAGTCCCGGCGTACAATGAGCAGTTCTTC.